This passage covers 10 T cell receptor beta chains from one sample sequenced in a study of T cell responses to AZD1222 COVID-19 vaccine. The table came from immunoSEQ multiplex PCR; TCRdb's copy has only in-frame clones and leaves some out. The table records around 110,000 clones, roughly 88% of them present only once. The material was peripheral blood, obtained on day 0 of MenACWY control vaccination. The receptors here all came from an adult in good health.

This rearrangement joins TRBV5-8 to TRBJ2-7, with D perhaps matching TRBD2 (6 bases). From germline, CDR1 is SGHTS and CDR2 YDEGEE. V was pared by 4 bases and J by 9 bases, with 17 bases between. CDR3 length: 13 amino acids. In nucleotides, the CDR3 is TGTGCCAGCAGCCTACCTCCCGGGGACTGGCAGTACTTC. Its protein is CASSLPPGDWQYF. Variable domain in full (rest from reference TRBV5-8 and TRBJ2-7): EAGVTQSPTHLIKTRGQQATLRCSPISGHTSVYWYQQALGLGLQFLLWYDEGEERNRGNFPPRFSGRQFPNYSSELNVNALELEDSALYLCASSLPPGDWQYFGPGTRLTVT.

This rearrangement joins TRBV5-1 to TRBJ2-3, with 13 bases matching TRBD2. The germline gives CDR1 SGHRS, CDR2 YFSETQ. The CDR3 contains 16 residues. V trimming: 7 bases; J trimming: 0 bases; junction bases outside the gene matches: 5. The CDR3 region is CASAPGLAGSTDTQYF. The CDR3 DNA follows: TGCGCCAGCGCCCCGGGACTAGCGGGGAGCACAGATACGCAGTATTTT.

This clone has more than one count but fewer than ten. This rearrangement joins TRBV6-1 to TRBJ1-5; 8 bases match TRBD1. The length of the CDR3 is 15 residues. Germline V lookup: CDR1 MNHNS, CDR2 SASEGT. Unmatched junction bases numbered 3, after V lost 3 bases and J lost 2 bases. The CDR3 DNA sequence: TGTGCCAGCAGTGACGGACAGGGAGGCAATCAGCCCCAGCATTTT. Translated: CASSDGQGGNQPQHF.

This chain connects TRBV7-2 to TRBJ1-5, with D hard to call. V lost 0 bases, J lost 5 bases, and 8 bases lay in between. CDR3 size: 14 residues. The germline V gene has CDR1 SGHTA and CDR2 FQGNSA. The CDR3 DNA sequence: TGTGCCAGCAGCTTAGCTCTGGGATATCAGCCCCAGCATTTT. It yields the protein CASSLALGYQPQHF.

The V and J genes are TRBV13 and TRBJ1-1, with no clear D. V was cut by 4 bases and J by 4 bases, with 10 bases left in between. The CDR3 has 13 amino acids. Germline lookup yields CDR1 PRHDT and CDR2 FYEKMQ (reference sequence). For the CDR3, the DNA is TGTGCCAGCAGCTCCCGTGGGAGCACTGAAGCTTTCTTT. Translating gives CASSSRGSTEAFF. Combining the CDR3 with reference TRBV13 and TRBJ1-1 gives the whole variable domain AAGVIQSPRHLIKEKRETATLKCYPIPRHDTVYWYQQGPGQDPQFLISFYEKMQSDKGSIPDRFSAQQFSDYHSELNMSSLELGDSALYFCASSSRGSTEAFFGQGTRLTVV.

This clone was seen just once. The same CDR3 can be traced to other DNA sequences in this sample. This chain joins TRBV7-9 and TRBJ1-3; D possibly corresponds to TRBD1 (6 bases). Between the trimmed V and J ends, which lost 5 bases and 5 bases, there was a span of 13 bases. The CDR3 sequence is 14 residues long. The germline CDR1 and CDR2 sequences are SEHNR and FQNEAQ (reference sequence). CDR3 protein: CASSLQGGRNTIYF. The CDR3 nucleotides are TGTGCCAGCAGCCTACAGGGTGGTCGAAACACCATATATTTT.

This clone has a single count. This chain joins TRBV28 and TRBJ2-2; TRBD1 might be the D (5 bases). From germline, CDR1 is MDHEN and CDR2 SYDVKM. V was pared by 6 bases and J by 4 bases, with 15 bases between. This CDR3 has 15 amino acids. DNA for the CDR3: TGTGCCAGCAGCCTCGTCAGGGAAGGCACCGGGGAGCTGTTTTTT. Translation gives CASSLVREGTGELFF.

This sequence joins TRBV28 and TRBJ1-1; 12 bases are a match to TRBD1. CDR1 and CDR2 from the germline V gene are MDHEN and SYDVKM. Unmatched junction bases numbered 9, after V lost 6 bases and J lost 4 bases. This CDR3 spans 16 amino acids. CDR3 protein: CASRSPGQGAGTEAFF. Written as DNA, the CDR3 is TGTGCCAGCAGATCGCCGGGACAGGGGGCCGGCACTGAAGCTTTCTTT.

This rearrangement joins TRBV2 to TRBJ2-7; D is unclear. Germline values: CDR1 SNHLY, CDR2 FYNNEI. Trimming took 6 bases from V and 1 from J, leaving 7 bases between them. The CDR3 consists of 12 residues. The CDR3 is CASRRPSYEQYF. As DNA, the CDR3 is TGTGCCAGCAGGCGGCCTTCCTACGAGCAGTACTTC.

The chain recombines TRBV18 with TRBJ1-1; possibly TRBD1 for D (6 bases). The CDR3 spans 15 residues. Germline lookup yields CDR1 KGHSH and CDR2 LQKENI. The ends were cut back, 3 bases at V and 2 bases at J, with 13 bases in the middle. The CDR3 nucleotides read TGTGCCAGCTCACCGGGACAAGGGGGTAACACTGAAGCTTTCTTT. This gives the protein CASSPGQGGNTEAFF.